Listed below are T cell receptor beta chains from one sample, sequenced in a study of cytomegalovirus exposure and HLA in healthy donors. Sequencing used immunoSEQ multiplex PCR; TCRdb keeps in-frame clones, though not all of them. There are roughly 150,000 clones in the sample; 84% occur only once, and around 0.98% lies in the top ten. Sequencing was carried out using PBMCs. These TCRs come from a man aged 30-40 years in good health and CMV-seronegative. CDR3s include the opening cysteine and the closing phenylalanine or tryptophan. Each record gives: V gene, CDR3 length, J gene, clone size, D gene, CDR3 protein, CDR3 DNA. D genes are given only for firm matches. Not every row has a clone size; where given, it reads once, few, many or a size class.

TRBV5-4	17	TRBJ1-1	-	TRBD1	CASSLGTGARMNTEAFF	TGTGCCAGCAGCTTGGGGACAGGGGCTCGTATGAACACTGAAGCTTTCTTT
TRBV30	14	TRBJ2-1	-	-	CAWSRGTPYNEQFF	TGTGCCTGGAGTAGGGGGACCCCCTACAATGAGCAGTTCTTC
TRBV28	17	TRBJ1-2	few	-	CASSLGSRESRSVGYTF	TGTGCCAGCAGTTTAGGTTCCCGCGAAAGTAGGAGTGTGGGCTACACCTTC
TRBV19	15	TRBJ1-1	-	-	CASSIGTGRYTEAFF	TGTGCCAGTAGTATAGGAACAGGCCGATACACTGAAGCTTTCTTT
TRBV6-4	15	TRBJ2-2	-	TRBD1	CASSRQGANTGELFF	TGTGCCAGCAGCAGACAGGGGGCGAACACCGGGGAGCTGTTTTTT
TRBV4-3	16	TRBJ2-7	-	TRBD2	CASSQEAGGSSYEQYF	TGCGCCAGCAGCCAGGAAGCGGGAGGGTCCTCCTACGAGCAGTACTTC
TRBV7-7	14	TRBJ2-3	once	-	CASSHGAEADTQYF	TGTGCTAGCAGCCATGGGGCAGAGGCAGATACGCAGTATTTT
TRBV5-1	15	TRBJ2-2	-	-	CASRAGTVGTGELFF	TGCGCCAGCAGGGCCGGGACTGTGGGCACCGGGGAGCTGTTTTTT
TRBV18	14	TRBJ1-4	-	-	CASSPGQENEKLFF	TGTGCCAGCTCCCCGGGACAAGAAAATGAAAAACTGTTTTTT
TRBV6-4	18	TRBJ1-5	-	TRBD1	CASSEIENRGVVQQPQHF	TGTGCCAGCAGTGAGATTGAGAACAGGGGAGTCGTTCAACAGCCCCAGCATTTT
TRBV5-5	16	TRBJ1-2	-	-	CASSLVRGALDYGYTF	TGTGCCAGCAGCTTGGTTCGGGGGGCTTTGGACTATGGCTACACCTTC
TRBV19	14	TRBJ2-7	-	TRBD1	CASSWDRETYEQYF	TGTGCCAGTAGCTGGGACAGGGAAACCTACGAGCAGTACTTC
TRBV4-1	18	TRBJ2-1	few	TRBD2	CASSQVPLAGVTLDEQFF	TGCGCCAGCAGCCAAGTTCCCTTAGCGGGAGTCACCCTGGATGAGCAGTTCTTC
TRBV5-4	14	TRBJ2-3	-	TRBD1	CASSFTGGPDTQYF	TGTGCCAGCAGCTTTACAGGGGGTCCAGATACGCAGTATTTT
TRBV6-1	13	TRBJ2-5	-	TRBD2	CASRTSVLKTQYF	TGTGCCAGCAGAACTAGCGTCTTAAAGACCCAGTACTTC
TRBV30	13	TRBJ2-1	-	TRBD1	CAWSVGQAYEQFF	TGTGCCTGGAGTGTGGGACAGGCCTATGAGCAGTTCTTC
TRBV11-3	12	TRBJ2-5	-	-	CASSPFPGEQYF	TGTGCCAGCAGCCCATTTCCTGGGGAGCAGTACTTC
TRBV9	15	TRBJ2-2	-	-	CASSTRDIPTGELFF	TGTGCCAGCAGTACCCGGGACATACCAACCGGGGAGCTGTTTTTT
TRBV6-1	12	TRBJ2-2	-	TRBD1	CASRDSTGELFF	TGTGCCAGCCGGGACAGCACCGGGGAGCTGTTTTTT
TRBV10-1	14	TRBJ2-2	-	-	CASSARTQAGELFF	TGCGCCAGCAGTGCGCGTACCCAGGCCGGGGAGCTGTTTTTT
TRBV7-6	17	TRBJ2-3	-	-	CASSLISQGGGTDTQYF	TGTGCCAGCAGCTTAATTAGTCAGGGGGGAGGCACAGATACGCAGTATTTT
TRBV29-1	14	TRBJ2-1	-	TRBD2	CSLNGASGYNEQFF	TGCAGCCTCAATGGGGCTAGCGGATACAATGAGCAGTTCTTC
TRBV19	16	TRBJ2-2	-	-	CASSINRDYYTGELFF	TGTGCCAGTAGTATAAACAGGGATTATTACACCGGGGAGCTGTTTTTT
TRBV5-1	18	TRBJ2-1	-	TRBD2	CASSLALAGESSYNEQFF	TGCGCCAGCAGCTTGGCCCTAGCGGGCGAAAGCTCCTACAATGAGCAGTTCTTC
TRBV7-6	16	TRBJ2-5	-	-	CASARGGEGSPETQYF	TGTGCCAGCGCTAGGGGGGGGGAGGGTTCACCAGAGACCCAGTACTTC
TRBV6-5	15	TRBJ2-3	once	TRBD2	CASSPLAGFTDTQYF	TGTGCCAGCAGTCCCTTAGCGGGATTCACAGATACGCAGTATTTT
TRBV15	15	TRBJ2-7	few	-	CATSRGRGGSYEQYF	TGTGCCACCAGCAGAGGCCGAGGGGGTTCCTACGAGCAGTACTTC
TRBV5-1	14	TRBJ2-5	-	TRBD1	CASSFGTGQGTQYF	TGCGCCAGCAGCTTCGGGACAGGACAAGGGACCCAGTACTTC
TRBV6-6	16	TRBJ2-7	once	-	CASSYPVGAGSYEQYF	TGTGCCAGCAGTTACCCGGTTGGAGCTGGATCCTACGAGCAGTACTTC
TRBV6-6	11	TRBJ2-1	-	-	CASSLAGEQFF	TGTGCCAGCAGTTTAGCAGGGGAGCAGTTCTTC
TRBV25-1	18	TRBJ2-2	-	TRBD2	CASSGLAGRAGPSGELFF	TGTGCCAGCAGCGGACTAGCGGGACGGGCGGGACCATCCGGGGAGCTGTTTTTT
TRBV7-9	12	TRBJ2-7	-	-	CASSGSRYEQYF	TGTGCCAGCAGCGGGAGTCGGTACGAGCAGTACTTC
TRBV27	13	TRBJ1-1	-	TRBD1	CASSFQGAGEAFF	TGTGCCAGCAGTTTCCAGGGGGCTGGTGAAGCTTTCTTT
TRBV7-9	15	TRBJ2-3	-	TRBD2	CASSPNGGAADTQYF	TGTGCCAGCAGCCCCAACGGGGGGGCCGCAGATACGCAGTATTTT
TRBV25-1	18	TRBJ2-3	-	TRBD2	CASSSGLAGPIDTDTQYF	TGTGCCAGCAGTTCTGGACTAGCGGGGCCCATTGACACAGATACGCAGTATTTT
TRBV6-6	15	TRBJ1-3	-	TRBD1	CASSPKGASGNTIYF	TGTGCCAGCAGTCCTAAGGGGGCTTCTGGAAACACCATATATTTT
TRBV7-6	13	TRBJ2-5	-	-	CASREAYQETQYF	TGTGCCAGCAGAGAGGCGTACCAAGAGACCCAGTACTTC
TRBV7-6	16	TRBJ2-3	-	-	CASSVIGASGTDTQYF	TGTGCCAGCAGCGTCATTGGGGCTAGCGGCACAGATACGCAGTATTTT
TRBV27	14	TRBJ2-7	-	-	CASSPGLGSYEQYF	TGTGCCAGCAGTCCCGGACTGGGATCCTACGAGCAGTACTTC
TRBV10-3	13	TRBJ2-5	few	-	CAISESNSETQYF	TGTGCCATCAGTGAGTCGAATAGCGAGACCCAGTACTTC
TRBV2	15	TRBJ1-4	-	-	CASTPRGGGGEKLFF	TGTGCCAGCACCCCGAGGGGGGGCGGTGGAGAAAAACTGTTTTTT
TRBV6-6	14	TRBJ1-2	-	TRBD1	CASSTPGTGWGYTF	TGTGCCAGCAGTACCCCCGGGACAGGGTGGGGCTACACCTTC
TRBV7-8	16	TRBJ1-3	-	TRBD1	CASSTPGQVSGNTIYF	TGTGCCAGCAGCACCCCGGGACAGGTCTCTGGAAACACCATATATTTT
TRBV9	16	TRBJ2-2	-	TRBD1	CASSAGRDRRTGELFF	TGTGCCAGCAGCGCCGGCCGGGACAGAAGAACCGGGGAGCTGTTTTTT
TRBV11-3	15	TRBJ2-2	few	-	CASSVTSQYTGELFF	TGTGCCAGCAGCGTCACATCCCAATATACCGGGGAGCTGTTTTTT
TRBV10-3	13	TRBJ1-1	-	-	CAISPNEGTEAFF	TGTGCCATCAGTCCGAATGAGGGTACTGAAGCTTTCTTT
TRBV5-5	16	TRBJ1-3	-	-	CASSMDSPLSGNTIYF	TGTGCCAGCAGCATGGACAGCCCGCTCTCTGGAAACACCATATATTTT